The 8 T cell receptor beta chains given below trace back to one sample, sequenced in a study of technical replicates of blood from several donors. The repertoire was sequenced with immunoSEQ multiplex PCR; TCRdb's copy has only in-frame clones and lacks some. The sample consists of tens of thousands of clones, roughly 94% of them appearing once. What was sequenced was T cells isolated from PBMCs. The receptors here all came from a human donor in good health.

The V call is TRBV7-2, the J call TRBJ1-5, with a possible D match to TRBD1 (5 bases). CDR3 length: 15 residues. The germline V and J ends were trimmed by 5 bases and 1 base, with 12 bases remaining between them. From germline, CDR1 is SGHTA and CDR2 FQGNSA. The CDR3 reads CASSPQGGSNQPQHF. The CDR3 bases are TGTGCCAGCAGCCCCCAGGGAGGGAGCAATCAGCCCCAGCATTTT.

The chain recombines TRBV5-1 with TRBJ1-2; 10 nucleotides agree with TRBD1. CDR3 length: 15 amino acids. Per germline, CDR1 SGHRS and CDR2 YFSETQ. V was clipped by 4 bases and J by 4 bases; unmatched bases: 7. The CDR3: CASSIRTGGGYGYTF. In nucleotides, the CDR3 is TGCGCCAGCAGCATTAGGACAGGGGGTGGCTATGGCTACACCTTC.

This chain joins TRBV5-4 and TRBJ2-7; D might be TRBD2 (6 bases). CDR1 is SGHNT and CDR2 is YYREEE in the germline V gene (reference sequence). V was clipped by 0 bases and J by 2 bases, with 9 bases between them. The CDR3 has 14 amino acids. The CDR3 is CASSLERAPYEQYF. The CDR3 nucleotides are TGTGCCAGCAGCTTGGAGCGGGCCCCCTACGAGCAGTACTTC.

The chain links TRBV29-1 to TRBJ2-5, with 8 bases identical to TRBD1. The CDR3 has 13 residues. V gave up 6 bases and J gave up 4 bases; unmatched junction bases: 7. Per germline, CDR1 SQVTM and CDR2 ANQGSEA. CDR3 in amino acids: CSVAPGGGETQYF. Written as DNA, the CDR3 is TGCAGCGTGGCCCCAGGGGGCGGAGAGACCCAGTACTTC.

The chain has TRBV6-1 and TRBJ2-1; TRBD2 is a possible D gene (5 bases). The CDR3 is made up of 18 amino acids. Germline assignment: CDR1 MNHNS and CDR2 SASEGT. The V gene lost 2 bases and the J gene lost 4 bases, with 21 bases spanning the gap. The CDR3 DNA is TGTGCCAGCAGTGAACGCGGCCAAGGGTACCGGACTTACAATGAGCAGTTCTTC. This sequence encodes CASSERGQGYRTYNEQFF.

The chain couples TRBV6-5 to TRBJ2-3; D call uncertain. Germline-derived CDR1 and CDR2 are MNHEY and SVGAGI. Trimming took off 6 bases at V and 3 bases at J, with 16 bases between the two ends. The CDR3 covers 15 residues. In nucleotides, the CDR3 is TGTGCCAGCAGCTCCGCCGACTCGGTAACAGATACGCAGTATTTT. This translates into CASSSADSVTDTQYF.

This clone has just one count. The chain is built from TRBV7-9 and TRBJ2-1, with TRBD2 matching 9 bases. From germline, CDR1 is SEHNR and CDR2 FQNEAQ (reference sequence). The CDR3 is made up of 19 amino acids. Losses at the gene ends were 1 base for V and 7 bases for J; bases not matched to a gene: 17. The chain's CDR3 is CASSLVAAGGSYSRNEQFF. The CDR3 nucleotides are TGTGCCAGCAGCTTAGTTGCAGCGGGAGGATCTTATTCGAGGAATGAGCAGTTCTTC.

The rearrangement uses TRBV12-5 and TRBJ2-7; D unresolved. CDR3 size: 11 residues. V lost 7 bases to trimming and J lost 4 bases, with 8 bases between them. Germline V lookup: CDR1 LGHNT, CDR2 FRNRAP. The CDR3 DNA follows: TGTGCTAGTGTTACAAATTACGAGCAGTACTTC. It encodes CASVTNYEQYF.